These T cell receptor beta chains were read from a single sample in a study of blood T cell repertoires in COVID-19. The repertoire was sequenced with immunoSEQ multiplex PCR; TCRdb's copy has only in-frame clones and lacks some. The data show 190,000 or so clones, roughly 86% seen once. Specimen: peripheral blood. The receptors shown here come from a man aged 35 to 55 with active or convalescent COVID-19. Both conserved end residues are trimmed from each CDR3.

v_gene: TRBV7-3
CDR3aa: ASSPRGAYNEQF

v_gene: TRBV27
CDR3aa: ASSRTSGGLPRQETQY

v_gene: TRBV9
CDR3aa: ASSRDRPSDTQY

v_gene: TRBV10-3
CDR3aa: AISDLGTGDGYT

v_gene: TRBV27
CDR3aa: ASSLRSSTGNTIY

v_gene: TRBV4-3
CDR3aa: ASSQDRGRGGVGGTQY

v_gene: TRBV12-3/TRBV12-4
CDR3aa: ASSESGNTEAF

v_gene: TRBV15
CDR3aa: ATSRDLGTETYEQY

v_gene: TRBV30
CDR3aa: ACLGGGGKQY

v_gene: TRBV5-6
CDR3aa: ASSWSDQPQH

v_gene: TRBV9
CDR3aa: ASSADPFAVGYNEQF

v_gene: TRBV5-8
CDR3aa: ASSAGGVQPQH

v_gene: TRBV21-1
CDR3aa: ASSKLVTDSGNSNQPQH

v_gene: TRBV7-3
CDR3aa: ASSLTGVAEKDIQY

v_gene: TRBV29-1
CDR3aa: SVMGGWQNSYEQY

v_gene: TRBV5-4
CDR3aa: ASSLGGTDSNEQF

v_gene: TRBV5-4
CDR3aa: ASSLRTSGYHEQY

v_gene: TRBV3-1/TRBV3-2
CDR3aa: ASANEAGGGYT

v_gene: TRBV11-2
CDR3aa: ASSRSQGDEQY

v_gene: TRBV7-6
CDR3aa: ASSLDRRSYEQY

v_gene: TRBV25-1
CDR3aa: ASSEFLGNSYEQY

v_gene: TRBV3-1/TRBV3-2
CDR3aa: ASSPRPGTHLPGELF

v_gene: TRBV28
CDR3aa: ASTSGLAGVRETQY

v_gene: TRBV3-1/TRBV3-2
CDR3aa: ASSLRDINSPLH

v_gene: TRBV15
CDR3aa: ATSRVGRGITDTQY

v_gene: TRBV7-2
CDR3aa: ASSPEGGRNYEQY

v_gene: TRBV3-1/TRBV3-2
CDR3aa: ASSLRDYGYT

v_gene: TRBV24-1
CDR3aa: ATSEARGQLNEQF

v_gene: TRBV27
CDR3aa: ASSLKAWNTEAF

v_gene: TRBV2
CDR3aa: ASTNSRGYT

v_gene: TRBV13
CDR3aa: ASSLSRNQPQH

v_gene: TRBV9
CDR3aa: ASSPGQTSGNTIY

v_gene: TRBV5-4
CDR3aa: ASSPGGHGSYEQY

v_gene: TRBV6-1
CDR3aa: ASSEAAGGFGELF

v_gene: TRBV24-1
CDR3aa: ATQDRTGEQY

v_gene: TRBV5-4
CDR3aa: ASSPLGHLNYGYT

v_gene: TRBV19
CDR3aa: ASSPLPQTGAYGYT

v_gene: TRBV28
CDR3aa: ASSSVDSTGNTIY

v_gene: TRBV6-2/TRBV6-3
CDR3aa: ASSYPPAGVSNQPQH

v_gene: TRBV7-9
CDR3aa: ASTLADRGGELF

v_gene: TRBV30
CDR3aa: AWSVLRGQGNNEQF

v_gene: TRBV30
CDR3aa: AWNGNTDTQY

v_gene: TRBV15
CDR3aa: ATSRRDRGGYT

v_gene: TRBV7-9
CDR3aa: ASSRTSGTLEQY

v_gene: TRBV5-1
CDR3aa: ASKDTGGGNTIY

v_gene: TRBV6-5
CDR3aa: ATRGAAGYGYT

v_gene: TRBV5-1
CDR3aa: ASSPITGGNTEAF

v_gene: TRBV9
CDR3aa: ASSVGGLAGVQETQY

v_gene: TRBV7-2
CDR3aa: ASSSDRGYAKLF

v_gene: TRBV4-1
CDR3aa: ASSQDSLAGSWNYGYT

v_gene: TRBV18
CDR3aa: ASSPGPGNTIY

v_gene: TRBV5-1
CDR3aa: ASSVYRGTNYGYT

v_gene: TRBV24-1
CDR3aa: ATAGTGYYNIQY

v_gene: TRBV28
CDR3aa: ASSLGLDYQPQH

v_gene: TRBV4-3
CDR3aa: ASSQENRGAYEQY

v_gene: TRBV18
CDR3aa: ASSPGTTRELF

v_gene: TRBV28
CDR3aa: ASSFGGAYPETQY

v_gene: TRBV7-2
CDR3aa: ASSLAWTGTNYGYT

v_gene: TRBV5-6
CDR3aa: ASSLAALGPEQY